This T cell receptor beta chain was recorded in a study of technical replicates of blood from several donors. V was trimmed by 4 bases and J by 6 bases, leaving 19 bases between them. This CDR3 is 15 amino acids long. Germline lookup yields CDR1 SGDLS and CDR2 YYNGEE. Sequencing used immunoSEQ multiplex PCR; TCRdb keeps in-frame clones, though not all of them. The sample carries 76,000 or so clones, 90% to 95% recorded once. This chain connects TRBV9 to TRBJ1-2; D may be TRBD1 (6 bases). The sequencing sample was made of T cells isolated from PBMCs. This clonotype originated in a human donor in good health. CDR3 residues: CASSPDPNRDDGYTF. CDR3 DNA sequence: TGTGCCAGCAGCCCAGACCCTAACAGGGACGATGGCTACACCTTC.